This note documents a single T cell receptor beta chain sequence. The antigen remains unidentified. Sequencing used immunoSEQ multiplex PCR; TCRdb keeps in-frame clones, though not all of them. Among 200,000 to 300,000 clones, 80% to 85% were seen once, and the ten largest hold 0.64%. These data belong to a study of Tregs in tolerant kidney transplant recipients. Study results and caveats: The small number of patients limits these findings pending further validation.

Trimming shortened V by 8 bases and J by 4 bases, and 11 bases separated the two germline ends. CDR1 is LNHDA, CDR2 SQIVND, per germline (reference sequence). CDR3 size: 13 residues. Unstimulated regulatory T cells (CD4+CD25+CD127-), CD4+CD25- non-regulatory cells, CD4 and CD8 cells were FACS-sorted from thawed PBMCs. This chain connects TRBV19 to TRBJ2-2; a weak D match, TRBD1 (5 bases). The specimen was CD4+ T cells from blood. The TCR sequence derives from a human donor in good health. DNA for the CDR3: TGTGCCAGTCCCGCAGGGTTCACCGGGGAGCTGTTTTTT. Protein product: CASPAGFTGELFF.